Sequencing of this T cell receptor (beta chain) was carried out in a study of hypomethylating agent response in myelodysplastic syndrome. Study-wide background: The mean patient age was about 70 +/- 6 years, and diploid cytogenetics predominated. The most frequent mutation was TET2, in about 50% of the 11 patients. Patients with neither complete response nor hematologic improvement were classed non-responders.

Between the trimmed V and J ends, which lost 2 bases and 5 bases, there was a span of 10 bases. Germline assignment: CDR1 MNHNS and CDR2 SASEGT. CDR3 size: 13 residues. Method: immunoSEQ multiplex PCR; TCRdb's copy keeps in-frame clones and lacks some. This table has around 2,000 clones, 80% to 90% appearing once. The source was bone marrow, collected before or after starting hypomethylating agent treatment for myelodysplastic syndrome (not recorded which). This sequence originates from a human donor with myelodysplastic syndrome. V is TRBV6-1 and J is TRBJ2-7, with D possibly matching TRBD2 (6 bases). CDR3 in amino acids: CASSERENNEQYF. CDR3 DNA sequence: TGTGCCAGCAGTGAACGGGAGAACAACGAGCAGTACTTC.